This TCR beta chain stems from a study of T cell responses to AZD1222 COVID-19 vaccine. This table comes from immunoSEQ multiplex PCR, and its TCRdb copy is limited to in-frame clones, with some not included. This sample has under 150,000 clones, with 80% to 90% found just once. This CDR3 spans 15 amino acids. CDR1 and CDR2 (germline): LGHNT, FRNRAP. V lost 8 bases, J lost 6 bases, and 21 bases lay in between. Specimen: peripheral blood, collected on day 0 of MenACWY control vaccination. The receptor was derived from an adult in good health. This chain joins TRBV12-5 and TRBJ2-3, with D possibly matching TRBD2 (6 bases). CDR3 sequence: CASHTGAGMVDTQYF. DNA of the CDR3: TGTGCTAGTCATACTGGGGCGGGGATGGTGGATACGCAGTATTTT.